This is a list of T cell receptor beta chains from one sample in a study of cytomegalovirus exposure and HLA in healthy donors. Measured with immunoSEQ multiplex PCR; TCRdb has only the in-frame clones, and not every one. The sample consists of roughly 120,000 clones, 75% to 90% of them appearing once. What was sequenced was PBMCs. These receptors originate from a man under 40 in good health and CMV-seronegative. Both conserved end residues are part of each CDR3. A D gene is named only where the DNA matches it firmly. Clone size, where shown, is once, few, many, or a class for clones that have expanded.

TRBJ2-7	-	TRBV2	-	CASSVDPSYEQYF	TGTGCCAGCAGTGTAGATCCCTCCTACGAGCAGTACTTC
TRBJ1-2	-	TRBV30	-	CAWRGGSNYGYTF	TGTGCCTGGAGGGGAGGGAGTAACTATGGCTACACCTTC
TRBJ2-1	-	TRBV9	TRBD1	CASSAATGVSYYEQFF	TGTGCCAGCAGCGCCGCCACAGGGGTGTCGTACTATGAGCAGTTCTTC
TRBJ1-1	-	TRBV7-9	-	CSSSLDVLEAFF	TGTTCCAGCAGCTTAGACGTTCTGGAGGCTTTCTTT
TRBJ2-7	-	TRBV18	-	CASSPQGVYEQYF	TGTGCCAGCTCACCACAGGGGGTCTACGAGCAGTACTTC
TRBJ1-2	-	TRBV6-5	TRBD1	CASSYSTGGKDPF	TGTGCCAGCAGTTACTCGACAGGGGGCAAGGACCCCTTC
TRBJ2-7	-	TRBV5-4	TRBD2	CASSWGGQRGSYEQYF	TGTGCCAGCAGCTGGGGTGGCCAGCGGGGGTCCTACGAGCAGTACTTC
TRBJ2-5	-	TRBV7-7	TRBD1	CASSWGQGETQYF	TGTGCTAGCAGCTGGGGACAGGGGGAGACCCAGTACTTC
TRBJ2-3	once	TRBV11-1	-	CASSLTGYVTDTQYF	TGTGCCAGCAGCTTAACGGGATACGTCACAGATACGCAGTATTTT
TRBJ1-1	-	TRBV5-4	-	CASSSGENTEAFF	TGTGCCAGCAGCTCGGGAGAGAACACTGAAGCTTTCTTT
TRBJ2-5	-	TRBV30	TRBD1	CAGDRGRGSGQTQYF	TGTGCCGGGGACAGGGGGCGTGGGTCTGGTCAGACCCAGTACTTC
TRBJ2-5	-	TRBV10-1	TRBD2	CASSESTAGEETQYF	TGCGCCAGCAGTGAGTCGACAGCGGGAGAAGAGACCCAGTACTTC
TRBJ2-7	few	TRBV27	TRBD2	CASSLGTSGRAAAYEQYF	TGTGCCAGCAGTTTAGGGACTAGCGGGAGGGCCGCCGCCTACGAGCAGTACTTC
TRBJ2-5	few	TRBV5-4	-	CASSFGETQYF	TGTGCCAGCAGCTTCGGGGAGACCCAGTACTTC
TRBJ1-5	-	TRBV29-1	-	CSVWTASNQPQHF	TGCAGCGTGTGGACAGCTAGCAATCAGCCCCAGCATTTT
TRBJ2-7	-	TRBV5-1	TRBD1	CASSLDRGTYEQYF	TGCGCCAGCAGCTTGGACAGGGGGACCTACGAGCAGTACTTC
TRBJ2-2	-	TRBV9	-	CASSVAGNTGELFF	TGTGCCAGCAGCGTAGCGGGGAACACCGGGGAGCTGTTTTTT
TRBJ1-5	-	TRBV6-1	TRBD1	CASSEGQGSQPQHF	TGTGCCAGCAGTGAAGGACAGGGGAGCCAGCCCCAGCATTTT
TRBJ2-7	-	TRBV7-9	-	CSSSPFENEQYF	TGTTCCAGCAGCCCATTTGAGAACGAGCAGTACTTC
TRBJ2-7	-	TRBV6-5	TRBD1	CASSYSQTGGLYEQYF	TGTGCCAGCAGTTACTCGCAGACAGGGGGTTTATACGAGCAGTACTTC
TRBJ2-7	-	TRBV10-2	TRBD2	CATGEGLSYEQYF	TGCGCCACCGGGGAGGGCCTTTCATACGAGCAGTACTTC
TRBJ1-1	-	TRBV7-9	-	CASSPRRVNTEAFF	TGTGCCAGCAGCCCCCGAAGAGTGAACACTGAAGCTTTCTTT
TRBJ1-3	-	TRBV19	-	CASSSRGAPVSSGNTIYF	TGTGCCAGTAGTAGCCGGGGGGCTCCTGTCAGCTCTGGAAACACCATATATTTT
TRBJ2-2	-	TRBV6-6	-	CASSYTGYSSGELFF	TGTGCCAGCAGTTATACAGGGTACTCGTCCGGGGAGCTGTTTTTT
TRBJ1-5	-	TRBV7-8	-	CASSLKVLGGKDEPQHF	TGTGCCAGCAGCTTAAAGGTCCTAGGGGGAAAGGATGAGCCCCAGCATTTT
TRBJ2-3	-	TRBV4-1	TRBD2	CASSQDRSRASGSTDTQYF	TGCGCCAGCAGCCAAGATCGCTCCCGGGCTAGCGGGAGCACAGATACGCAGTATTTT
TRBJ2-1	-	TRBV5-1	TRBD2	CASSPSSGRARMNEQFF	TGCGCCAGCAGCCCCAGTAGCGGGAGGGCCCGGATGAATGAGCAGTTCTTC
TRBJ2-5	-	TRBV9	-	CASSRTEETQYF	TGTGCCAGCAGCAGGACAGAAGAGACCCAGTACTTC
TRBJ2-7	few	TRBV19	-	CASSVSFGLRPLAYEQYF	TGTGCCAGTAGTGTAAGTTTTGGACTACGCCCCCTTGCCTACGAGCAGTACTTC
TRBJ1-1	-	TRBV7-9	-	CASSPPGDPNTEAFF	TGTGCCAGCAGCCCCCCGGGGGACCCGAACACTGAAGCTTTCTTT
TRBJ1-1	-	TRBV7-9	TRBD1	CASGGTGSSNTEAFF	TGTGCCAGCGGGGGGACAGGGTCCTCGAACACTGAAGCTTTCTTT
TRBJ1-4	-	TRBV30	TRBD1	CAWSEGQAAIEKLFF	TGTGCCTGGAGTGAGGGACAGGCGGCAATCGAAAAACTGTTTTTT
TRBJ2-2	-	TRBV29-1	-	CSVAGTNTGELFF	TGCAGCGTTGCAGGGACGAACACCGGGGAGCTGTTTTTT
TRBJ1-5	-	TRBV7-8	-	CASSFTGDGNQPQHF	TGTGCCAGCAGCTTTACGGGGGACGGCAATCAGCCCCAGCATTTT
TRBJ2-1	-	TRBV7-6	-	CASSLDRVNEQFF	TGTGCCAGCAGCTTAGACAGGGTCAATGAGCAGTTCTTC
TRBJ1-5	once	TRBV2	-	CASSLRGNQPQNF	TGTGCCAGCAGCTTAAGGGGCAATCAGCCCCAGAATTTT
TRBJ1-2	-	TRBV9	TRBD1	CASSAQGARANYGYTF	TGTGCCAGCAGCGCACAGGGGGCCAGAGCCAACTATGGCTACACCTTC
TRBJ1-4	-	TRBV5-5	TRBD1	CASSPEGQGTNEKLFF	TGTGCCAGCAGCCCGGAAGGACAGGGAACTAATGAAAAACTGTTTTTT
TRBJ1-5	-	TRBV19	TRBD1	CASSIGQGVQPQHF	TGTGCCAGTAGTATTGGTCAGGGGGTTCAGCCCCAGCATTTT
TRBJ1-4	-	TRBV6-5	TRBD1	CACGRDSLTNEKLFF	TGTGCCTGCGGGAGGGACAGCTTAACTAATGAAAAACTGTTTTTT
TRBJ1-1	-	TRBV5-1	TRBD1	CASSPAGQTNTEAFF	TGCGCCAGCAGCCCCGCGGGACAGACGAACACTGAAGCTTTCTTT
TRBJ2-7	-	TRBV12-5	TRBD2	CASGLIVGPPIAGGGGEQYF	TGTGCTAGTGGTTTGATCGTTGGTCCTCCCATAGCGGGAGGAGGGGGGGAGCAGTACTTC
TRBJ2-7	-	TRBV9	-	CASSVVDSYEQYF	TGTGCCAGCAGCGTAGTAGACAGCTACGAGCAGTACTTC
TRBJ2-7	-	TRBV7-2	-	CASSGKHEQYF	TGTGCCAGCAGTGGCAAACACGAGCAGTACTTC
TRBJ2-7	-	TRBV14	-	CASSPQGYEQYF	TGTGCCAGCAGTCCACAGGGTTACGAGCAGTACTTC
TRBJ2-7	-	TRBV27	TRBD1	CASSSIQGSREQYF	TGTGCCAGCAGTTCGATACAGGGGTCTAGGGAGCAGTACTTC
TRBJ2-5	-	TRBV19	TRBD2	CASSIFLAGGVETQYF	TGTGCCAGTAGTATTTTTCTAGCGGGAGGTGTGGAGACCCAGTACTTC
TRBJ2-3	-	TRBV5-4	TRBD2	CASSAGTSRSTDTQYF	TGTGCCAGCAGCGCAGGGACTAGCCGAAGCACAGATACGCAGTATTTT
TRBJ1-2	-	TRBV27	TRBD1	CASSLRGTGTHFYGYTF	TGTGCCAGCAGCCTACGGGGGACAGGGACACACTTCTATGGCTACACCTTC
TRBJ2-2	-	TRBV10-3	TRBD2	CAISESPGLATNTGELFF	TGTGCCATCAGTGAGTCTCCGGGACTAGCGACTAACACCGGGGAGCTGTTTTTT
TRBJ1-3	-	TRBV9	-	CASSEDTSEVSGNTIYF	TGTGCCAGCAGCGAGGACACAAGTGAAGTCTCTGGAAACACCATATATTTT
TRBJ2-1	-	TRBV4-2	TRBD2	CASSHLIGGSLNEQFF	TGTGCCAGCAGCCATCTTATCGGCGGGAGTTTAAATGAGCAGTTCTTC
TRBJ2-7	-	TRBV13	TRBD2	CASSSRTSGGFEQYF	TGTGCCAGCAGCTCCCGGACTAGCGGGGGGTTCGAGCAGTACTTC
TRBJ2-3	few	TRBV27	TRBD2	CASSINWDSGSSDTQYF	TGTGCCAGCAGTATAAACTGGGATAGCGGGAGTTCGGATACGCAGTATTTT
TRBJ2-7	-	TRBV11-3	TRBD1	CASSLNRGYHYEQYF	TGTGCCAGCAGCCTAAACAGGGGGTACCACTACGAGCAGTACTTC